The 31 T cell receptor beta chains below were found in one sample sequenced in a study of blood T cell repertoires in COVID-19. Generated by immunoSEQ multiplex PCR, the TCRdb table keeps only in-frame clones and is missing some. The table lists approximately 45,000 clones, around 87% of them singletons. Sequencing input: peripheral blood. These receptors were collected from a woman older than 75 with COVID-19, enrolled during active disease.

This clone was seen a few times. The rearrangement uses TRBV5-1 and TRBJ1-1; D may be TRBD1 (6 bases). V was shortened by 0 bases and J by 4 bases, with 13 bases between the two germline ends. The CDR3 runs to 15 residues. Per the germline V gene, CDR1 is SGHRS and CDR2 is YFSETQ. The CDR3 DNA is TGCGCCAGCAGCTTGGCGGGGGGGCGCAGCACTGAAGCTTTCTTT. Amino acids: CASSLAGGRSTEAFF.

The J gene is TRBJ2-7, the V gene TRBV5-1; a weak D match, TRBD1 (6 bases). V lost 4 bases and J lost 2, with 13 bases in between. The CDR3 is 14 amino acids. Germline values: CDR1 SGHRS, CDR2 YFSETQ. This CDR3 is CASSLTGPPYEQYF. DNA of the CDR3: TGCGCCAGCAGCCTGACAGGACCACCCTACGAGCAGTACTTC.

This sequence joins TRBV28 and TRBJ1-3; D unclear. In germline, CDR1 is MDHEN, CDR2 SYDVKM. CDR3 length: 11 amino acids. As DNA, the CDR3 is TGTGAGTCGAGATCTGGAAACACCATATATTTT. Its translation: CESRSGNTIYF.

This sequence joins TRBV6-4 and TRBJ2-7; 7 positions agree with TRBD1. Per the germline V gene, CDR1 is MRHNA and CDR2 is SNTAGT. The V and J ends lost 10 bases and 3 bases, in that order; junction bases with no gene match: 9. The length of the CDR3 is 13 residues. This CDR3 reads CATVYRGRYEQYF. CDR3 bases: TGTGCCACCGTCTACAGGGGCCGCTACGAGCAGTACTTC.

The J gene is TRBJ2-1, the V gene TRBV24-1, with 11 nucleotides matching TRBD1. CDR3 length: 15 residues. Germline trimming cut 4 bases from V and 9 bases from J; bases unmatched to any gene: 7. Germline V gene lookup returns CDR1 KGHDR and CDR2 SFDVKD. The CDR3 DNA is TGTGCCACCAGTGACCCCGGGACAGGGGGAGGTGAGCAGTTCTTC. Translated: CATSDPGTGGGEQFF.

The rearrangement uses TRBV3-1 (or the pseudogene TRBV3-2) and TRBJ1-2; D is uncertain. Trimming shortened V by 2 bases and J by 4 bases, and 14 bases separated the two germline ends. CDR3 length: 15 amino acids. Per the germline V gene, CDR1 is LGHDT and CDR2 is YNNKEL (reference sequence). The CDR3 region has the DNA TGTGCCAGCAGCCAACGCGGCGCGTCCTCCTATGGCTACACCTTC. This sequence encodes CASSQRGASSYGYTF.

This clone appeared once. This chain links TRBV18 with TRBJ1-2; 7 bases are a match to TRBD1. V gave up 3 bases and J gave up 3 bases; unmatched junction bases: 4. Looked up from germline, CDR1 is KGHSH and CDR2 is LQKENI. CDR3 length: 14 residues. The CDR3 DNA sequence: TGTGCCAGCTCACCGACAGGGCCCGACTATGGCTACACCTTC. This sequence encodes CASSPTGPDYGYTF. Together with reference TRBV18 and TRBJ1-2, the CDR3 gives the full variable domain: NAGVMQNPRHLVRRRGQEARLRCSPMKGHSHVYWYRQLPEEGLKFMVYLQKENIIDESGMPKERFSAEFPKEGPSILRIQQVVRGDSAAYFCASSPTGPDYGYTFGSGTRLTVV.

The V call is TRBV19, the J call TRBJ1-2; TRBD1 matches 7 bases. The trim removed 9 bases at V and 3 bases at J, leaving 7 bases unmatched. CDR1 is LNHDA, CDR2 SQIVND, per germline (reference sequence). This CDR3 spans 13 amino acids. The CDR3 spells CASGDSRDYGYTF. CDR3 nucleotides: TGTGCCAGCGGGGACAGCCGAGACTATGGCTACACCTTC.

In its sample, this clone was seen once. The CDR3 region is CASGLMQGAVLVDGYTF. The CDR3, as DNA: TGTGCTAGTGGTTTGATGCAGGGGGCGGTCTTGGTAGATGGCTACACCTTC. The genes are TRBV12-5 and TRBJ1-2; TRBD1 aligns across 8 bases. J lost 6 bases, V lost 2 bases, and 14 bases had no gene match. Germline CDR1 and CDR2: LGHNT and FRNRAP. This CDR3 has 17 amino acids.

The V call is TRBV18, the J call TRBJ2-1, with TRBD2 as a possible D gene (6 bases). Germline loops: CDR1 KGHSH, CDR2 LQKENI. The CDR3 contains 17 residues. V lost 3 bases and J 4 bases, leaving 19 bases between the germline ends. DNA for the CDR3: TGTGCCAGCTCACCCCCGGGAGTAGGCCTGGGGTACAATGAGCAGTTCTTC. Its translation is CASSPPGVGLGYNEQFF. The full variable domain, completed using reference TRBV18 and TRBJ2-1, is NAGVMQNPRHLVRRRGQEARLRCSPMKGHSHVYWYRQLPEEGLKFMVYLQKENIIDESGMPKERFSAEFPKEGPSILRIQQVVRGDSAAYFCASSPPGVGLGYNEQFFGPGTRLTVL.

This chain uses TRBV27 with TRBJ1-1, with 9 bases fitting TRBD1. Unmatched junction bases numbered 12, after V lost 5 bases and J lost 5 bases. Germline CDR1 reads MNHEY; CDR2 reads SMNVEV (reference sequence). The CDR3 loop spans 16 amino acids. The CDR3 spells CASSIDRGSSKTEAFF. The CDR3 DNA reads as TGTGCCAGCAGTATAGACAGGGGGAGCTCGAAAACTGAAGCTTTCTTT.

This chain uses TRBV5-8 with TRBJ2-2; 13 bases line up with TRBD2. This CDR3 has 17 residues. From germline, CDR1 is SGHTS and CDR2 YDEGEE. With V trimmed by 4 bases and J by 7 bases, 10 bases remained unmatched. The CDR3, as DNA: TGTGCCAGCAGCCGGGGACTAGCGGGACTGGCTGGCGGGGAGCTGTTTTTT. This encodes CASSRGLAGLAGGELFF.

This sequence joins TRBV5-1 and TRBJ2-1, with D tentatively TRBD1 (5 bases). This CDR3 region has 15 residues. V was shortened by 4 bases and J by 0 bases, with 11 bases between the two germline ends. CDR1 SGHRS and CDR2 YFSETQ come from the germline V gene. CDR3 in amino acids: CASSPGHSSYNEQFF. CDR3 DNA: TGCGCCAGCAGCCCCGGACACAGCTCCTACAATGAGCAGTTCTTC.

V and J are TRBV7-2 and TRBJ1-4; D is undetermined. The V end lost 3 bases, the J end lost 3 bases, and 5 bases lay between the germline ends. Germline CDR1 is SGHTA and CDR2 is FQGNSA. The CDR3 length is 13 residues. The CDR3 sequence is CASSFESNEKLFF. The CDR3 bases are TGTGCCAGCAGCTTTGAGTCTAATGAAAAACTGTTTTTT.

The sample holds one count of this clone. CDR3 region: CASSFSGFVGTLGTDTQYF. The DNA of the CDR3 is TGCGCCAGCAGCTTTTCAGGTTTTGTCGGGACTTTGGGCACAGATACGCAGTATTTT. The chain has TRBV5-1 and TRBJ2-3; D is perhaps TRBD2 (6 bases). Germline-derived CDR1 and CDR2 are SGHRS and YFSETQ. Trimming removed 2 bases at V and 1 base at J, with 23 bases between. This CDR3 spans 19 amino acids.

By sample fraction, this clone is medium-sized (0.01 to 0.1%). The gene calls are TRBV5-6 and TRBJ1-1, with D maybe TRBD1 (5 bases). V was shortened by 1 base and J by 7 bases, with 8 bases between the two germline ends. CDR3 length equals 12 residues. Germline loops: CDR1 SGHDT, CDR2 YYEEEE. CDR3 amino acids: CASSLRGGEAFF. Here the CDR3 DNA reads TGTGCCAGCAGCTTGAGGGGCGGTGAAGCTTTCTTT. Filled out from reference TRBV5-6 and TRBJ1-1, the complete variable domain reads DAGVTQSPTHLIKTRGQQVTLRCSPKSGHDTVSWYQQALGQGPQFIFQYYEEEERQRGNFPDRFSGHQFPNYSSELNVNALLLGDSALYLCASSLRGGEAFFGQGTRLTVV.

The chain has TRBV30 and TRBJ2-1, with TRBD1 as a possible D gene (6 bases). The CDR3 totals 13 residues. V shed 5 bases and J shed 8 bases, with 16 bases lying between them. Germline V lookup: CDR1 GTSNPN, CDR2 SVGIG (reference sequence). In nucleotides, the CDR3 is TGTGCCTGGTCTGGGCAGGGGTCGGATGAGCAGTTCTTC. As protein: CAWSGQGSDEQFF. The complete variable domain, with remaining parts taken from reference TRBV30 and TRBJ2-1, reads SQTIHQWPATLVQPVGSPLSLECTVEGTSNPNLYWYRQAAGRGLQLLFYSVGIGQISSEVPQNLSASRPQDRQFILSSKKLLLSDSGFYLCAWSGQGSDEQFFGPGTRLTVL.

The rearrangement uses TRBV19 and TRBJ1-4; unclear D gene. CDR1 is LNHDA and CDR2 is SQIVND in the germline V gene (reference sequence). Trimming shortened V by 4 bases and J by 0 bases, and 15 bases separated the two germline ends. The CDR3 has 17 amino acids. The CDR3, as DNA: TGTGCCAGTAGTAGGCGATTCAAAGGAGCAACTAATGAAAAACTGTTTTTT. It is translated as CASSRRFKGATNEKLFF. The whole variable domain, remainder taken from reference TRBV19 and TRBJ1-4, is DGGITQSPKYLFRKEGQNVTLSCEQNLNHDAMYWYRQDPGQGLRLIYYSQIVNDFQKGDIAEGYSVSREKKESFPLTVTSAQKNPTAFYLCASSRRFKGATNEKLFFGSGTQLSVL.

The chain joins TRBV5-4 to TRBJ1-1, with 8 bases that match TRBD1. V was pared by 7 bases and J by 4 bases, with 12 bases of the junction left unmatched. The CDR3 sequence is 15 residues long. CDR1 is SGHNT and CDR2 is YYREEE in the germline V gene (reference sequence). The CDR3 protein is CASLRTGGGFTEAFF. The DNA of the CDR3 is TGTGCCAGCCTAAGAACAGGGGGAGGGTTCACTGAAGCTTTCTTT.

This chain connects TRBV27 to TRBJ1-5; no clear D. V was shortened by 5 bases and J by 3 bases, with 14 bases between the two germline ends. This CDR3 has 15 amino acids. CDR1 is MNHEY and CDR2 is SMNVEV in the germline V gene (reference sequence). DNA of the CDR3: TGTGCCAGCAGTCCCGGACTGATACCCAATCAGCCCCAGCATTTT. Translating it yields CASSPGLIPNQPQHF.

The genes are TRBV29-1 and TRBJ1-2, with TRBD1 as a possible D gene (5 bases). V was clipped by 6 bases and J by 4 bases, with 12 bases between them. The CDR3 spans 12 residues. The germline CDR1 and CDR2 sequences are SQVTM and ANQGSEA. The DNA of the CDR3 is TGCAGCGTGGCTCGGGGGATCTATGGCTACACCTTC. Translation: CSVARGIYGYTF.

The chain uses TRBV14 and TRBJ2-7; weak D call: TRBD2 (6 bases). Germline values: CDR1 SGHDN, CDR2 FVKESK. V lost 0 bases to trimming and J lost 6 bases, with 12 bases between them. The CDR3 totals 14 residues. The CDR3 nucleotides read TGTGCCAGCAGCCAAGAATTAGGCGGGACCGAGCAGTACTTC. Its translation: CASSQELGGTEQYF.

V gene TRBV7-2 combines with J gene TRBJ2-1, with 8 bases matching TRBD2. The germline V gene has CDR1 SGHTA and CDR2 FQGNSA. The CDR3 is 16 amino acids. J was trimmed by 9 bases and V by 0 bases; bases with no gene match: 10. In DNA, the CDR3 is TGTGCCAGCAGCTTAGCGGGAGCGGGAGTAAAGGGTGAGCAGTTCTTC. The encoded protein is CASSLAGAGVKGEQFF.

This clone was observed once. The chain recombines TRBV28 with TRBJ2-1, with TRBD2 as a possible D gene (5 bases). The CDR3 spans 15 residues. Germline CDR1 and CDR2: MDHEN and SYDVKM. V lost 3 bases, J lost 3 bases, and 12 bases lay in between. The CDR3 nucleotides read TGTGCCAGCAGTTTTGTAGCGACCTACTACAATGAGCAGTTCTTC. Residues: CASSFVATYYNEQFF.

The chain has TRBV7-9 and TRBJ2-5; possibly TRBD2 for D (6 bases). The CDR3 sequence is 14 residues long. Trimming shortened V by 3 bases and J by 3 bases, and 11 bases separated the two germline ends. In germline, CDR1 is SEHNR, CDR2 FQNEAQ (reference sequence). In DNA form, the CDR3 reads TGTGCCAGCAGCTTTTATAGCGGAGAAGAGACCCAGTACTTC. As protein: CASSFYSGEETQYF.

V is TRBV24-1 and J is TRBJ1-4, with TRBD1 as a possible D gene (6 bases). Trimming took 3 bases from V and 0 from J, leaving 10 bases between them. The CDR3 sequence is 16 residues long. Per the germline V gene, CDR1 is KGHDR and CDR2 is SFDVKD. The CDR3 loop reads CATSDGDTTTNEKLFF. The CDR3 coding sequence is TGTGCCACCAGTGATGGGGACACCACAACTAATGAAAAACTGTTTTTT.

In its sample, this clone was seen a few times. The V gene is TRBV6-6, the J gene TRBJ1-6, with D maybe TRBD1 (6 bases). This CDR3 has 17 residues. Trimming shortened V by 5 bases and J by 2 bases, and 16 bases separated the two germline ends. The germline V gene encodes CDR1 MNHNY and CDR2 SVGAGI (reference sequence). The CDR3 sequence is CASSPQGSGTYNSPLHF. The DNA for the CDR3 is TGTGCCAGCAGTCCCCAGGGGTCTGGTACCTATAATTCACCCCTCCACTTT.

The J gene is TRBJ1-2, the V gene TRBV5-6, with unresolved D. Germline CDR1 reads SGHDT; CDR2 reads YYEEEE. V was trimmed by 0 bases and J by 4 bases, leaving 13 bases between them. This CDR3 is 15 amino acids long. The DNA of the CDR3 is TGTGCCAGCAGCTTGGTGGGCAGTTTAAGCTATGGCTACACCTTC. This encodes CASSLVGSLSYGYTF. Together with reference TRBV5-6 and TRBJ1-2, the CDR3 gives the full variable domain: DAGVTQSPTHLIKTRGQQVTLRCSPKSGHDTVSWYQQALGQGPQFIFQYYEEEERQRGNFPDRFSGHQFPNYSSELNVNALLLGDSALYLCASSLVGSLSYGYTFGSGTRLTVV.

The chain is built from TRBV28 and TRBJ1-2; D uncertain. This CDR3 spans 13 amino acids. V was clipped by 3 bases and J by 5 bases, with 10 bases between them. Germline V lookup: CDR1 MDHEN, CDR2 SYDVKM. CDR3 region: CASSFQERYGYTF. In DNA, the CDR3 is TGTGCCAGCAGTTTTCAGGAACGTTATGGCTACACCTTC.

The chain employs TRBV4-1 and TRBJ2-7; D perhaps matches TRBD1 (5 bases). This CDR3 comprises 15 residues. V lost 4 bases, J lost 6 bases, and 19 bases lay in between. The germline gives CDR1 MGHRA, CDR2 YSYEKL. The CDR3 DNA is TGCGCCAGCAGCCGAATAACAGGAGAACGCGTCGAGCAGTACTTC. Its translation: CASSRITGERVEQYF.

This chain connects TRBV25-1 to TRBJ2-7, with D unclear. The CDR3 is made up of 13 amino acids. Trimming took 4 bases from V and 3 from J, leaving 10 bases between them. The V gene's germline CDR1 is MGHDK and CDR2 SYGVNS. This chain's CDR3 is CASSGPMVYEQYF. The DNA for the CDR3 is TGTGCCAGCAGTGGCCCTATGGTCTACGAGCAGTACTTC.